This T cell receptor (beta chain) was recorded in a study of blood T cell repertoires in COVID-19. Study-wide background: The United States, Italy and Spain supplied acute and convalescent COVID-19 samples. PBMCs, B-cell-depleted T cells, or T cells were the source of the cDNA or gDNA that made up the material.

Germline assignment: CDR1 SGHRS and CDR2 YFSETQ. Trimming took 4 bases from V and 3 from J; bases not matched to a gene: 4. The CDR3 contains 14 residues. Source study methods: Reference gene primers were amplified, and this amplification served to estimate nucleated cell counts. The method was immunoSEQ multiplex PCR; TCRdb's version includes in-frame clones alone and lacks a portion of them. D and trimming come from the DNA, and the V and J calls and clone size come from that table. The repertoire holds over 130,000 clones, with roughly 80% as singletons. Material: peripheral blood. This chain uses TRBV5-1 with TRBJ2-3; 8 nucleotides line up with TRBD2. The source of this sequence is a human donor in a cohort sampled during active COVID-19. The CDR3 nucleotides read TGCGCCAGCAGCAGGGGACTAGAGACAGATACGCAGTATTTT. Amino acids: CASSRGLETDTQYF.